The T cell receptor beta chain under discussion was sequenced for a study of blood T cell repertoires in COVID-19. Study overall: From the United States, Italy and Spain came samples of acute and convalescent COVID-19.

Germline CDR1 and CDR2: SGHDT and YYEEEE. V lost 4 bases and J 3 bases, leaving 16 bases between the germline ends. The CDR3 covers 15 residues. Original data processing: From reference gene primer amplification, estimates of nucleated cell counts were derived. The repertoire was sequenced with immunoSEQ multiplex PCR; TCRdb's copy has only in-frame clones and lacks some. Clone size and V and J calls were adopted from that table, with D and trimming inferred from the DNA. The sample has around 320,000 clones; roughly 87% are singletons. The TCR was taken from a man between 18 and 29 years old with active or convalescent COVID-19. This sequence joins TRBV5-6 and TRBJ1-1; D might be TRBD1 (5 bases). The sample comprised peripheral blood. The CDR3 loop is CASSHTGGGDTEAFF. The CDR3 DNA reads as TGTGCCAGCAGCCATACCGGGGGAGGGGACACTGAAGCTTTCTTT.